This T cell receptor beta chain was profiled in a study of blood T cells in healthy people across ages. Across the whole study: Through template switching, about one barcoded beta molecule was captured per two T cells, as measured in model experiments.

As concerns this clonotype: What it recognizes is unknown.

A J-beta primer mix and a sample-barcoded 5' primer were used in a second PCR of about 7 to 11 cycles. TCRdb fed the 5' RACE reads into MiXCR, producing one record per CDR3 protein. The repertoire has approximately 1,100,000 distinct CDR3 sequences, more than 40% of them found once; the top ten carry around 18%. General study points: Per million T cells, TCR beta diversity dropped roughly linearly as age increased.

CDR1 is MNHEY and CDR2 is SMNVEV in the germline V gene (reference sequence). CDR3 size: 21 residues. At least 6 million PBMCs were isolated per sample. The sequence came from a woman in her sixties or seventies in good health. The rearrangement links TRBV27 to TRBJ2-5; possibly TRBD2 for D (5 bases). The J call is in doubt because the DNA end fits TRBJ2-7 better. The sequencing sample was made of blood. The CDR3 DNA sequence: TGTGCCAGCAGCCCGACCCCCCCTAGCTGGGGAGAAATTGACTCCAACTACGAGCAGTACTTC. It yields the protein CASSPTPPSWGEIDSNYEQYF.